This entry is about one T cell receptor beta chain. Method: immunoSEQ multiplex PCR; TCRdb's copy keeps in-frame clones and lacks some. The table shows about 370,000 clones, with about 88% occurring only once. The source of the sample is a study of Ad26.COV2.S vaccination and SARS-CoV-2 variants. The germline V gene encodes CDR1 MNHEY and CDR2 SVGAGI. The CDR3 length is 14 residues. The ends were cut back, 5 bases at V and 4 bases at J, with 14 bases in the middle. The treatment was: about 20 received Ad26.COV2.S at low or high dose, single or two shots; roughly 5 received placebo; per-sample allocation not given. Collection of samples fell on day 63 after the first vaccine or placebo injection. This vaccine is an Ad26 vector that expresses the Wuhan-strain SARS-CoV-2 spike.

This chain joins TRBV6-5 and TRBJ1-1, with TRBD1 as a possible D gene (6 bases). The specimen was peripheral blood, collected in a trial of Ad26.COV2.S vaccine versus placebo. The clonotype comes from a person between 18 and 65 years old who received the Ad26.COV2.S COVID-19 vaccine or a placebo. CDR3 loop: CASSTWTVSTEAFF. The CDR3 DNA sequence: TGTGCCAGCAGTACCTGGACAGTGAGCACTGAAGCTTTCTTT.